The clone carrying this T cell receptor beta chain appeared a single time. Its specificity is not known. PCR was performed using 60 Vbeta and 13 Jbeta primers. Assay: immunoSEQ multiplex PCR; the TCRdb copy retains only in-frame clones and omits some. The table shows a few hundred thousand clones, with under 90% occurring only once. This entry comes from a study of cytomegalovirus exposure and HLA in healthy donors. Findings and caveats of the study: A later analysis showed TCR association rates differing by HLA locus, peaking at DRB1 and lowest at HLA-C. In terms of immune exposure information, only CMV serostatus was available. An analysis that was carried out later associated 16,951 TCR beta sequences with HLA alleles at 0.05 false discovery rate. The productive fraction for most TCR beta V segments was about 90% or about 30% in an earlier analysis.

CDR3 length: 12 residues. The germline V and J ends were trimmed by 4 bases and 8 bases, with 11 bases remaining between them. Germline V gives CDR1 LNHDA, CDR2 SQIVND (reference sequence). This receptor was identified in a girl aged 2 to 10 in good health and CMV-seronegative. The specimen sequenced was PBMCs. This chain connects TRBV19 to TRBJ1-2; D might be TRBD1 (6 bases). The CDR3 coding sequence is TGTGCCAGTAGTACTTACAGGGCCGGCTACACCTTC. It encodes CASSTYRAGYTF. Drawing the rest from reference TRBV19 and TRBJ1-2, the complete variable domain is DGGITQSPKYLFRKEGQNVTLSCEQNLNHDAMYWYRQDPGQGLRLIYYSQIVNDFQKGDIAEGYSVSREKKESFPLTVTSAQKNPTAFYLCASSTYRAGYTFGSGTRLTVV.